The 20 T cell receptor beta chains given below trace back to one sample, sequenced in a study of T cell responses to AZD1222 COVID-19 vaccine. TCRdb keeps only in-frame clones here, not all; method: immunoSEQ multiplex PCR. This sample has 60,000 or so clones, with approximately 80% found just once. Sample: peripheral blood, taken on day 0 of AZD1222 vaccination. The receptors stem from an adult in good health.

This clone was recorded once. V and J are TRBV19 and TRBJ2-1; TRBD2 matches at 12 bases. V shed 5 bases, J shed 7 bases, and the junction held 6 bases outside the gene matches. Germline V gene sequence: CDR1 LNHDA, CDR2 SQIVND (reference sequence). There are 15 residues in the CDR3. In DNA, the CDR3 is TGTGCCAGTAGTCGCTCGACTAGCGGGAGTAATGAGCAGTTCTTC. Translation gives CASSRSTSGSNEQFF.

The rearrangement joins TRBV5-5 to TRBJ2-3; TRBD2 aligns across 13 bases. Germline CDR1 SGHKS, CDR2 YYEKEE (reference sequence). V dropped 1 base and J dropped 4; count of bases not matched to a gene: 9. CDR3 size: 18 residues. The CDR3 nucleotides are TGTGCCAGCAGCTTGAGGACTAGCGGGAGTAGACTCCCAGATACGCAGTATTTT. As protein: CASSLRTSGSRLPDTQYF.

The chain links TRBV7-6 to TRBJ1-1; D remains ambiguous. V was pared by 8 bases and J by 6 bases, with 10 bases between. Germline V gene data show CDR1 as SGHVS and CDR2 as FNYEAQ. The CDR3 extends over 11 amino acids. This CDR3 is CASRMGPEAFF. CDR3 DNA sequence: TGTGCCAGCCGGATGGGCCCTGAAGCTTTCTTT.

The V gene is TRBV27, the J gene TRBJ1-2, with a weak D call TRBD1 (5 bases). Germline V gives CDR1 MNHEY, CDR2 SMNVEV (reference sequence). CDR3 length: 13 residues. Trimming cost V 0 bases and J 8 bases, with 10 bases left between them. The CDR3 nucleotides are TGTGCCAGCAGTTTATCAGGGGAATCGGGCTACACCTTC. Translation: CASSLSGESGYTF.

The chain uses TRBV7-9 and TRBJ2-1; D gene uncertain. V gave up 6 bases and J gave up 7 bases, with 19 bases separating them. CDR1 SEHNR and CDR2 FQNEAQ come from the germline V gene (reference sequence). The CDR3 runs to 15 residues. CDR3 in DNA: TGTGCCAGCAGTATGGGATCCATGTCTGTGAATGAGCAGTTCTTC. It translates to CASSMGSMSVNEQFF.

The V call is TRBV10-3, the J call TRBJ2-3; 8 bases map to TRBD2. V shed 8 bases and J 4 bases; nucleotides not matched to a gene: 5. Germline-derived CDR1 and CDR2 are ENHRY and SYGVKD. This CDR3 is built from 13 residues. The CDR3 DNA reads as TGTGCCATCGATAGCGGGACCTCAGATACGCAGTATTTT. Protein product: CAIDSGTSDTQYF.

The rearrangement uses TRBV4-2 and TRBJ1-5, with a tentative D call TRBD1 (5 bases). The CDR3 spans 17 residues. V lost 4 bases and J lost 5, with 21 bases in between. The germline gives CDR1 LGHNA, CDR2 YNFKEQ. CDR3 coding DNA: TGTGCCAGCAGCCCGGGACCTGATTTTGACATATATCAGCCCCAGCATTTT. Its protein is CASSPGPDFDIYQPQHF.

The genes are TRBV9 and TRBJ2-7; TRBD1 matches 9 bases. Germline trimming cut 4 bases from V and 7 bases from J; bases unmatched to any gene: 12. The length of the CDR3 is 15 residues. Germline CDR1 is SGDLS and CDR2 is YYNGEE. The CDR3 is CASSPGQGYDGEQYF. CDR3 nucleotides: TGTGCCAGCAGCCCCGGACAGGGGTATGATGGGGAGCAGTACTTC.

The chain joins TRBV4-2 to TRBJ1-1, with D possibly being TRBD1 (5 bases). Trimming left V 4 bases short and J 3 bases short, with 12 bases between. This CDR3 spans 14 amino acids. CDR1 LGHNA and CDR2 YNFKEQ come from the germline V gene. The DNA for the CDR3 is TGTGCCAGCAGCCGTAACAGGAAAGACACTGAAGCTTTCTTT. This sequence encodes CASSRNRKDTEAFF.

J is TRBJ1-2 and V is TRBV19, with D perhaps matching TRBD1 (5 bases). Germline loops: CDR1 LNHDA, CDR2 SQIVND (reference sequence). This CDR3 has 13 residues. V lost 4 bases and J lost 3, with 9 bases in between. CDR3 protein: CASSTGTYYGYTF. The CDR3 nucleotides are TGTGCCAGTAGTACCGGGACCTACTATGGCTACACCTTC.

The rearrangement uses TRBV2 and TRBJ2-5, with 8 bases matching TRBD1. CDR1 is SNHLY, CDR2 FYNNEI, per germline. There are 15 residues in the CDR3. V dropped 5 bases and J dropped 4; count of bases not matched to a gene: 9. The DNA for the CDR3 is TGTGCCAGCAGTTTTACAGGGGGTGATAGAGAGACCCAGTACTTC. The encoded protein is CASSFTGGDRETQYF.

The J gene is TRBJ2-7, the V gene TRBV6-1; D is possibly TRBD1 or TRBD2 (5 bases each). Germline V gene lookup returns CDR1 MNHNS and CDR2 SASEGT. Between the trimmed V and J ends, which lost 2 bases and 5 bases, there was a span of 16 bases. This CDR3 is 15 amino acids long. CDR3 coding DNA: TGTGCCAGCAGTGAATGGGGACGACATAACGACGAGCAGTACGTC. As protein: CASSEWGRHNDEQYV.

The J gene is TRBJ1-5, the V gene TRBV19; D gene ambiguous. In germline, CDR1 is LNHDA, CDR2 SQIVND (reference sequence). V lost 5 bases to trimming and J lost 5 bases, with 1 base between them. This CDR3 has 10 amino acids. The CDR3 DNA sequence: TGTGCCAGTAGTGATCAGCCCCAGCATTTT. As protein: CASSDQPQHF.

The CDR3 nucleotides are TGTGCCAGCGGGACAGCTATAGAAGAGACCCAGTACTTC. Translating it yields CASGTAIEETQYF. The V and J genes are TRBV27 and TRBJ2-5, with 7 bases fitting TRBD1. Germline CDR1 reads MNHEY; CDR2 reads SMNVEV (reference sequence). V gave up 8 bases and J gave up 3 bases; unmatched junction bases: 6. This CDR3 spans 13 amino acids.

This clone was detected only once. CDR3 in DNA: TGTGCCAGCAGCTTGGGTGCTGGGAACACTGAAGCTTTCTTT. Translation: CASSLGAGNTEAFF. The rearrangement uses TRBV5-6 and TRBJ1-1; D not certain. There are 14 residues in the CDR3. Per the germline V gene, CDR1 is SGHDT and CDR2 is YYEEEE. Trimming left V 0 bases short and J 1 base short, with 7 bases between. The whole variable domain, remainder taken from reference TRBV5-6 and TRBJ1-1, is DAGVTQSPTHLIKTRGQQVTLRCSPKSGHDTVSWYQQALGQGPQFIFQYYEEEERQRGNFPDRFSGHQFPNYSSELNVNALLLGDSALYLCASSLGAGNTEAFFGQGTRLTVV.

The V and J genes are TRBV19 and TRBJ1-2; TRBD1 might be the D (6 bases). Deletions cut 0 bases from V and 7 bases from J, with 12 bases between. The CDR3 contains 14 residues. Germline V gene lookup returns CDR1 LNHDA and CDR2 SQIVND (reference sequence). The CDR3: CASSIETGRVGYTF. The CDR3 region has the DNA TGTGCCAGTAGTATAGAAACAGGGAGGGTTGGCTACACCTTC.

This chain uses TRBV27 with TRBJ1-2; 12 bases are a match to TRBD1. This CDR3 spans 16 amino acids. Germline V CDR1 and CDR2: MNHEY, SMNVEV (reference sequence). V lost 0 bases and J lost 6; bases outside the gene matches: 5. In nucleotides, the CDR3 is TGTGCCAGCAGTTTATCCGGGACAGGGGGCTCAAATGGCTACACCTTC. It translates to CASSLSGTGGSNGYTF.

This chain's CDR3 is CASSYFLSRTEVYGYTF. The CDR3 DNA follows: TGTGCCAGCAGTTATTTTCTCTCCAGGACAGAAGTTTATGGCTACACCTTC. The rearrangement joins TRBV6-2 or TRBV6-3 to TRBJ1-2, with TRBD1 as a possible D gene (6 bases). This CDR3 has 17 residues. Trimming left V 3 bases short and J 5 bases short, with 22 bases between. Germline CDR1 is MNHEY and CDR2 is SVGEGT.

V is TRBV3-1 (or the pseudogene TRBV3-2) and J is TRBJ1-1; 8 bases are a match to TRBD1. This CDR3 region has 15 residues. The V gene's germline CDR1 is LGHDT and CDR2 YNNKEL (reference sequence). The V segment lost 0 bases and the J segment 7 bases; nucleotides outside the gene matches: 7. The CDR3 loop reads CASSQDGTGGGEAFF. The CDR3 nucleotides are TGTGCCAGCAGCCAAGACGGGACAGGTGGGGGTGAAGCTTTCTTT.

V gene TRBV5-1 combines with J gene TRBJ2-7; TRBD1 matches at 9 bases. Germline assignment: CDR1 SGHRS and CDR2 YFSETQ. Trimming removed 6 bases from V and 1 base from J; junction bases left unmatched: 5. This CDR3 spans 14 amino acids. In DNA, the CDR3 is TGCGCCAGCAATCAGGGACAGGGATCCTACGAGCAGTACTTC. It encodes CASNQGQGSYEQYF.